These 3 T cell receptor beta chains were sequenced from one sample in a study of shared clonotypes between healthy human individuals (TCRdb year 2020). Library preparation used the immunoSEQ multiplex PCR assay. TCRdb holds this immuneACCESS table with in-frame rearrangements only. Some clones are missing; in checked studies, unresolved V genes explain under half, and the rest has no known cause. This sample gives some 660,000 clones in total; roughly 73% of them show up just once. 1.5% to 2% of the sample lies in the top ten. The sample taken for sequencing was memory CD4+ T cells sorted from blood. The sample's cell subset or site, from its label and the paper: CD45RA-negative fraction. The source of these receptors is a woman aged 30 to 39 in good health.

This clone turned up a few times. The V gene is TRBV7-9, the J gene TRBJ2-7, with 7 bases that match TRBD1. CDR3 length: 17 residues. V was clipped by 5 bases and J by 0 bases; unmatched bases: 13. Germline values: CDR1 SEHNR, CDR2 FQNEAQ (reference sequence). CDR3 protein: CASSTRRTGRSSYEQYF. The CDR3 region has the DNA TGTGCCAGCAGCACGCGACGGACAGGTCGGAGCTCCTACGAGCAGTACTTC. Full variable domain (missing parts from reference TRBV7-9 and TRBJ2-7): DTGVSQNPRHKITKRGQNVTFRCDPISEHNRLYWYRQTLGQGPEFLTYFQNEAQLEKSRLLSDRFSAERPKGSFSTLEIQRTEQGDSAMYLCASSTRRTGRSSYEQYFGPGTRLTVT.

This clone was observed a few times. The chain couples TRBV5-1 to TRBJ2-7; 8 bases are shared with TRBD2. The V segment lost 5 bases and the J segment 0 bases; nucleotides outside the gene matches: 4. This CDR3 has 14 residues. The germline V gene encodes CDR1 SGHRS and CDR2 YFSETQ. CDR3 protein: CASSLAGTSYEQYF. The CDR3 DNA follows: TGCGCCAGCAGTTTAGCGGGAACCTCCTACGAGCAGTACTTC.

This clone has just one count. The identical CDR3 is also encoded by other nucleotide sequences in the sample. The V gene is TRBV2, the J gene TRBJ2-7; 8 nucleotides line up with TRBD2. Germline V gives CDR1 SNHLY, CDR2 FYNNEI. The trim removed 4 bases at V and 4 bases at J, leaving 6 bases unmatched. This CDR3 contains 14 residues. The CDR3 spells CASSATSGSYEQYF. CDR3 bases: TGTGCCAGCAGTGCTACTAGCGGATCGTACGAGCAGTACTTC.